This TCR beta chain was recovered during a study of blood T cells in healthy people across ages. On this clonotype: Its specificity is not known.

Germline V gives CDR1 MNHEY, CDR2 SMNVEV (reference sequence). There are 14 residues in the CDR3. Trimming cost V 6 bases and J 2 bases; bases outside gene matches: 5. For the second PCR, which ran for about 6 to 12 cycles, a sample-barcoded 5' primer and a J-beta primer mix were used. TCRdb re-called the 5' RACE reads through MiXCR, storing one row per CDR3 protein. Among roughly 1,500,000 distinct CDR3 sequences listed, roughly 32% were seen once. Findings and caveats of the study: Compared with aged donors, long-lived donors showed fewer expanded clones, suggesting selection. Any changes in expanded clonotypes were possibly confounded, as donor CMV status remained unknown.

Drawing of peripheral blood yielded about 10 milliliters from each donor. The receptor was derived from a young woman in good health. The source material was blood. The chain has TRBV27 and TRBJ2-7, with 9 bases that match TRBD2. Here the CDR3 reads CASRNSGGTYEQYF. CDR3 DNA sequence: TGTGCCAGCAGAAATAGCGGGGGAACCTACGAGCAGTACTTC.